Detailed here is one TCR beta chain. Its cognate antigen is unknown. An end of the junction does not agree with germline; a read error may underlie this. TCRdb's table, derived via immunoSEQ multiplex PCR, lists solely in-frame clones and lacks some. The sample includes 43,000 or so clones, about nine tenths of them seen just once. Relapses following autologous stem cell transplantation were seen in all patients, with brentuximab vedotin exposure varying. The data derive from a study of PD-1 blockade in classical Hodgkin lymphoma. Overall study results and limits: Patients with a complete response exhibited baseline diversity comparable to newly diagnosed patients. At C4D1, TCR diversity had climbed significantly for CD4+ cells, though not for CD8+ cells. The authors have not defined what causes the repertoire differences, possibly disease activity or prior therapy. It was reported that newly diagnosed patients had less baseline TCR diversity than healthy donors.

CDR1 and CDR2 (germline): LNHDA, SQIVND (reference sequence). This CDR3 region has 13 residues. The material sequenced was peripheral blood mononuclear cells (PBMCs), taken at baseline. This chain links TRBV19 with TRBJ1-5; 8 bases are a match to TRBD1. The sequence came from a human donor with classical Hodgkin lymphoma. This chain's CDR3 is CASSTGGKQPQHF. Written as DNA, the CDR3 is TGTGCCAGTAGTACAGGGGGCAAACAGCCCCAGCATTTT.